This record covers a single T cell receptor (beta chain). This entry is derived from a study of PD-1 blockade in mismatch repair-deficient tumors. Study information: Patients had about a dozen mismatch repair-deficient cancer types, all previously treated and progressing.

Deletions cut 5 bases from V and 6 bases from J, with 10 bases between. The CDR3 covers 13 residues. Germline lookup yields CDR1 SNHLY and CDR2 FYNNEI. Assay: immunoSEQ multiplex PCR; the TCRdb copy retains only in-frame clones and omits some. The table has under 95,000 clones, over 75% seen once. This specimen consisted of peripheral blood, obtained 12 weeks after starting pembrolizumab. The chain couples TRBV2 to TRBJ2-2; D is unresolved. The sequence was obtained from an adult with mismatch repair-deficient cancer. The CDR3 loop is CASSPRLAGELFF. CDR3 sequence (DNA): TGTGCCAGCAGTCCCAGGCTAGCCGGGGAGCTGTTTTTT.